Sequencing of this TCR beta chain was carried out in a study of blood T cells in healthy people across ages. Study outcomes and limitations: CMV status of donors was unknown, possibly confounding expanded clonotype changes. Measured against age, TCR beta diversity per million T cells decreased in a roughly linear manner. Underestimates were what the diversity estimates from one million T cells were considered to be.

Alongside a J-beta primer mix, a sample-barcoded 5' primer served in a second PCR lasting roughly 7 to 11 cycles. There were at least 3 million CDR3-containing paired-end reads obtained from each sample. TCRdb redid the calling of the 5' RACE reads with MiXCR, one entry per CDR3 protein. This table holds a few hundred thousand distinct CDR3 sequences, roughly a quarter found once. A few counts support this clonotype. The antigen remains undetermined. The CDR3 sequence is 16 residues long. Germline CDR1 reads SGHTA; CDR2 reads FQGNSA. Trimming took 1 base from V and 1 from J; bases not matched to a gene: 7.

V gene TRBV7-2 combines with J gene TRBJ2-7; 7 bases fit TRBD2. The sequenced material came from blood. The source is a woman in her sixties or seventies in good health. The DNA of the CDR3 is TGTGCCAGCAGCTTAGGTGGCGGGAGTGGATCCTACGAGCAGTACTTC. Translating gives CASSLGGGSGSYEQYF. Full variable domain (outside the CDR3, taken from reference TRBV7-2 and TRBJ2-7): GAGVSQSPSNKVTEKGKDVELRCDPISGHTALYWYRQSLGQGLEFLIYFQGNSAPDKSGLPSDRFSAERTGGSVSTLTIQRTQQEDSAVYLCASSLGGGSGSYEQYFGPGTRLTVT.